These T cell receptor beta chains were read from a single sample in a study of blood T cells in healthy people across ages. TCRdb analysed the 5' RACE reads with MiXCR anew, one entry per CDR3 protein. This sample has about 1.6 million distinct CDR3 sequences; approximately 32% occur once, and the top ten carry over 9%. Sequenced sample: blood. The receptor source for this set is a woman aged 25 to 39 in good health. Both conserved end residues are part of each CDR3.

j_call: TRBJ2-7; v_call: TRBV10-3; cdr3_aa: CAISDRGGTDSYEQYF
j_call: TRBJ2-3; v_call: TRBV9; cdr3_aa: CASGTSGSSDTQYF
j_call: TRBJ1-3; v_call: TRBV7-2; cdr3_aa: CASSLDRGPGSTIYF
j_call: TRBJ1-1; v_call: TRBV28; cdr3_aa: CASSYDRGNTEAFF
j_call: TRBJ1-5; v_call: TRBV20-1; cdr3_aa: CSARDGYQPQHF
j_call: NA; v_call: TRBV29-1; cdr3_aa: CSVGQSGTALIKETQFF
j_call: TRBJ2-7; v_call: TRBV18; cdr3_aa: CASSNTWDPYEQYF
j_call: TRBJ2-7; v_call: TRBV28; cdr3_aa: CASSLHGVYEQYF
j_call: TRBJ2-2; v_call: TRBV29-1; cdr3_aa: CSPHQRVPTGELFF
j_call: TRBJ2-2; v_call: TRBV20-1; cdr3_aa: CSAEPLSGGSSRTGELFF
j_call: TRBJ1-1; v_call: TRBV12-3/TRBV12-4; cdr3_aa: CASRHEVRTEAFF
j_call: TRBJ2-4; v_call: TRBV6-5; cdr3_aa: CASRIPGQNIQYF
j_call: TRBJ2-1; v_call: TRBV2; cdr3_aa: CASGAEGFVEQFF
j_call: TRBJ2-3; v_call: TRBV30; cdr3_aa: CAWSGLSLSTDTQYF
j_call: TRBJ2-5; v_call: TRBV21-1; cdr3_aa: CASSTSNRDTKDQETQYF
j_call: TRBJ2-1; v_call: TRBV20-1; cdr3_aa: CSAAGGASYNEQFF
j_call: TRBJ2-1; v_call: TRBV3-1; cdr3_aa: CASSQLVGNEQFF
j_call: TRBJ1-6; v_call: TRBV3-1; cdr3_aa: CASSQEGLFDSPLHF
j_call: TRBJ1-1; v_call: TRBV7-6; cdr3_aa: CASSLLLRTEAFF
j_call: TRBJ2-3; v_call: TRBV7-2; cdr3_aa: CASSSRDTKDTQYF
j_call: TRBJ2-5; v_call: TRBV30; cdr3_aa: CAWSRGQFVGTQYF
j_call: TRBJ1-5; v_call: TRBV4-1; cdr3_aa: CASSQDPGNSNQPQHF
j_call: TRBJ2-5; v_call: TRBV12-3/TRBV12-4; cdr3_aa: CASTTATSGRETQYF
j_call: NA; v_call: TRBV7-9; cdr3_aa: CASTTIRGSLYEQYF
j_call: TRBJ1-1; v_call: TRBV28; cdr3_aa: CASTPGGGSTEAFF